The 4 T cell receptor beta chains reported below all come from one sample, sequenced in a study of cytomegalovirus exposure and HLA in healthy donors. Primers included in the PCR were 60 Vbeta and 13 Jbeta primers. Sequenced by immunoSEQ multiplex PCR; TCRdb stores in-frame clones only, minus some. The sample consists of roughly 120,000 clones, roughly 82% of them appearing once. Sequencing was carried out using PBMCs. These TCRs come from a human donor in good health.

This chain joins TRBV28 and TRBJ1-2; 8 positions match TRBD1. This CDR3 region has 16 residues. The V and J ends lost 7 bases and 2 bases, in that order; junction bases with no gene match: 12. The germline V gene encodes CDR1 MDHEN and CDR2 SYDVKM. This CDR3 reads CASMEPWAGGNYGYTF. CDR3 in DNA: TGTGCCAGCATGGAACCTTGGGCAGGGGGCAACTATGGCTACACCTTC.

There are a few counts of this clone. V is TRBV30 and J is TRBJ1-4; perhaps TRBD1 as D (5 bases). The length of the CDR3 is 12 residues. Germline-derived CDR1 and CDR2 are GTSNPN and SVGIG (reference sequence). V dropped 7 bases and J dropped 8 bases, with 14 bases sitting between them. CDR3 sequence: CAFGRVGEKLFF. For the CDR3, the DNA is TGTGCCTTCGGCAGGGTGGGGGAAAAACTGTTTTTT.

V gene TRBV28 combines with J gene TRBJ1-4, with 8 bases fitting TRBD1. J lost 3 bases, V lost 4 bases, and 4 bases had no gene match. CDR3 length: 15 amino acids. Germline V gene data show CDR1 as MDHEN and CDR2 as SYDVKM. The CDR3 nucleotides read TGTGCCAGCAGTTGGGGGACAGGCCCTAATGAAAAACTGTTTTTT. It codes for CASSWGTGPNEKLFF.

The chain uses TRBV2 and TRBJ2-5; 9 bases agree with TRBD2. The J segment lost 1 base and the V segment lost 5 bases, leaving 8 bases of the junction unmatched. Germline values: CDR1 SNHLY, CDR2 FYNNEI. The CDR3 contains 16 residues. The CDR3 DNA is TGTGCCAGCAGTACCATGAGCGGGAGGTTCCAAGAGACCCAGTACTTC. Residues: CASSTMSGRFQETQYF. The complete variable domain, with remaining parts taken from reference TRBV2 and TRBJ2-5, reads EPEVTQTPSHQVTQMGQEVILRCVPISNHLYFYWYRQILGQKVEFLVSFYNNEISEKSEIFDDQFSVERPDGSNFTLKIRSTKLEDSAMYFCASSTMSGRFQETQYFGPGTRLLVL.